These 21 T cell receptor beta chains were sequenced from one sample in a study of cytotoxic CD8 clonotypes in ibrutinib-treated CLL. The method was immunoSEQ multiplex PCR; TCRdb's version includes in-frame clones alone and lacks a portion of them. The profile shows about 160,000 clones, roughly 80% of them singletons. The sample consisted of PBMCs, taken after 12 months of ibrutinib treatment. Receptor source: a human donor with chronic lymphocytic leukemia.

In DNA, the CDR3 is TGTGCCATCAGTCAACAGACAGCGAACACTGAAGCTTTCTTT. Its protein product is CAISQQTANTEAFF. The chain employs TRBV10-3 and TRBJ1-1; D may be TRBD1 (5 bases). V dropped 5 bases and J dropped 1 base, with 11 bases sitting between them. Germline values: CDR1 ENHRY, CDR2 SYGVKD. There are 14 residues in the CDR3.

This chain joins TRBV5-1 and TRBJ1-3, with D perhaps TRBD1 (6 bases). Trimming left V 0 bases short and J 4 bases short, with 11 bases between. Germline CDR1 SGHRS, CDR2 YFSETQ. The CDR3 contains 15 residues. The CDR3 region has the DNA TGCGCCAGCAGCTTGGAGGGGGGCGGAGGAAACACCATATATTTT. Residues: CASSLEGGGGNTIYF.

The chain links TRBV5-4 to TRBJ1-2; D is undetermined. The ends were cut back, 4 bases at V and 6 bases at J, with 13 bases in the middle. The CDR3 extends over 13 amino acids. Germline V gene data show CDR1 as SGHNT and CDR2 as YYREEE (reference sequence). CDR3 sequence reads: CASSVTAGDGYTF. CDR3 DNA: TGTGCCAGCAGCGTGACCGCAGGAGATGGCTACACCTTC.

This chain uses TRBV9 with TRBJ2-7; D is unresolved. CDR3 length equals 14 residues. CDR1 and CDR2 (germline): SGDLS, YYNGEE. V shed 4 bases and J shed 3 bases, with 14 bases lying between them. CDR3 in DNA: TGTGCCAGCAGCCTCACGACAACCGGCTACGAGCAGTACTTC. Its translation: CASSLTTTGYEQYF.

The chain carries TRBV7-3 and TRBJ2-3, with TRBD1 matching 7 bases. This CDR3 region has 15 residues. The junction had 6 bases not matched to a gene; V was cut back by 1 base and J by 5 bases. The V gene's germline CDR1 is SGHTA and CDR2 FQGTGA. As DNA, the CDR3 is TGTGCCAGCAGCTTAAGGGGCCAGGGGGTAGATACGCAGTATTTT. Amino acid sequence: CASSLRGQGVDTQYF.

The chain is built from TRBV29-1 and TRBJ1-2, with D possibly matching TRBD1 (6 bases). V was pared by 6 bases and J by 0 bases, with 11 bases between. Germline CDR1 is SQVTM and CDR2 is ANQGSEA. The CDR3 sequence is 13 residues long. CDR3 coding DNA: TGCAGCGTCCTAAGACAGGCTAACTATGGCTACACCTTC. This gives the protein CSVLRQANYGYTF.

The chain employs TRBV11-1 and TRBJ1-2; 7 bases line up with TRBD1. This CDR3 region has 13 residues. The J segment lost 2 bases and the V segment lost 5 bases, leaving 2 bases of the junction unmatched. Germline loops: CDR1 SGHAT, CDR2 FQDESV (reference sequence). The CDR3 sequence is CASSIRGNYGYTF. The CDR3 DNA sequence: TGTGCCAGCAGCATCAGGGGGAACTATGGCTACACCTTC.

In this sample, this clone turned up once. The rearrangement joins TRBV4-2 to TRBJ1-2; 8 nucleotides match TRBD1. The CDR3 contains 15 residues. The germline CDR1 and CDR2 sequences are LGHNA and YNFKEQ. The V and J ends lost 0 bases and 2 bases, in that order; junction bases with no gene match: 2. The CDR3 DNA reads as TGTGCCAGCAGCCAAGAAAACAGGGGGAACTATGGCTACACCTTC. This codes for CASSQENRGNYGYTF.

The rearrangement joins TRBV19 to TRBJ1-5; D is unclear. The V and J ends lost 5 bases and 12 bases respectively, with 11 bases between them. The CDR3 length is 11 residues. CDR1 and CDR2 from the germline V gene are LNHDA and SQIVND (reference sequence). The chain's CDR3 is CASSRGTVQHF. The CDR3 DNA reads as TGTGCCAGTAGTCGGGGAACTGTCCAGCATTTT.

The rearrangement links TRBV18 to TRBJ1-2; D gene uncertain. The V end was cut by 3 bases, the J end by 5 bases, with 7 bases between. CDR3 size: 12 residues. Germline values: CDR1 KGHSH, CDR2 LQKENI. CDR3 in amino acids: CASSPAEYGYTF. The CDR3 DNA sequence: TGTGCCAGCTCACCCGCAGAGTATGGCTACACCTTC.

This clone was detected only a few times. The V gene is TRBV19, the J gene TRBJ2-7; 9 bases are shared with TRBD2. The V segment lost 3 bases and the J segment 9 bases; nucleotides outside the gene matches: 21. Germline assignment: CDR1 LNHDA and CDR2 SQIVND (reference sequence). This CDR3 contains 18 residues. For the CDR3, the DNA is TGTGCCAGTAGTATTGGGCGGGGACTAGCAGACATTCGGCGGGCGCAGTACTTC. Amino acids: CASSIGRGLADIRRAQYF.

This rearrangement joins TRBV28 to TRBJ2-7, with D uncertain. V lost 4 bases and J lost 4, with 8 bases in between. Germline-derived CDR1 and CDR2 are MDHEN and SYDVKM. The CDR3 totals 12 residues. CDR3 sequence reads: CASSSPPYEQYF. CDR3 nucleotides: TGTGCCAGCAGTTCTCCTCCTTACGAGCAGTACTTC.

The chain employs TRBV5-1 and TRBJ2-1; TRBD2 matches 8 bases. V lost 2 bases to trimming and J lost 8 bases; unmatched junction nucleotides: 18. CDR3 length: 18 residues. Germline CDR1 SGHRS, CDR2 YFSETQ. CDR3 bases: TGCGCCAGCAGCTTAGGTATTCGGGAGGGCCTAGGTAAGGATGAGCAGTTCTTC. This encodes CASSLGIREGLGKDEQFF.

The chain recombines TRBV12-1 with TRBJ2-7; no check of the table's D call, TRBD1, against the DNA was made. TRBV12-1 is a recognized pseudogene. The CDR3 extends over 17 amino acids. Written as DNA, the CDR3 is TGTGCCAGCAGCTCTCCTCCACCCGGGACAGGGGGGTACGAGCAGTACTTC. Encoded protein: CASSSPPPGTGGYEQYF.

The chain combines TRBV4-1 with TRBJ2-1; the match to TRBD2 covers 12 bases. This CDR3 is built from 15 residues. Germline trimming cut 4 bases from V and 7 bases from J; bases unmatched to any gene: 5. Germline V gives CDR1 MGHRA, CDR2 YSYEKL. The DNA of the CDR3 is TGCGCCAGCAGCCTCAGACTAGCGGGAGTTAATGAGCAGTTCTTC. It is translated as CASSLRLAGVNEQFF.

In this sample, this clone turned up a few times. In nucleotides, the CDR3 is TGTGCCAGCAGTCTGAATTCCGGGACACGTTCTTCACCCCTCCACTTT. Its translation: CASSLNSGTRSSPLHF. V usage is TRBV27 and J usage is TRBJ1-6, with D perhaps TRBD1 (6 bases). With 5 bases removed from V and 9 bases from J, the gap between germline ends came to 20 bases. Per germline, CDR1 MNHEY and CDR2 SMNVEV (reference sequence). This CDR3 region has 16 residues.

This chain joins TRBV6-5 and TRBJ2-5, with TRBD1 matching over 8 bases. The junction had 14 bases not matched to a gene; V was cut back by 6 bases and J by 8 bases. CDR1 MNHEY and CDR2 SVGAGI come from the germline V gene. The CDR3 runs to 15 residues. CDR3 nucleotide sequence: TGTGCCAGCAGACTCCGGGACAGGCTCCTCAGTACCCAGTACTTC. It yields the protein CASRLRDRLLSTQYF.

The rearrangement uses TRBV5-8 and TRBJ2-1, with 12 positions matching TRBD2. The CDR3 length is 17 residues. Germline V lookup: CDR1 SGHTS, CDR2 YDEGEE. V lost 4 bases and J lost 4; bases outside the gene matches: 9. DNA of the CDR3: TGTGCCAGCAGCGCCGGGACTAGCGGGCCCCATTACAATGAGCAGTTCTTC. It translates to CASSAGTSGPHYNEQFF. Drawing the rest from reference TRBV5-8 and TRBJ2-1, the complete variable domain is EAGVTQSPTHLIKTRGQQATLRCSPISGHTSVYWYQQALGLGLQFLLWYDEGEERNRGNFPPRFSGRQFPNYSSELNVNALELEDSALYLCASSAGTSGPHYNEQFFGPGTRLTVL.

CDR3 bases: TGTGCCGGCAACCTCTGGGGGCAGGGTGAGCAGTTCTTC. This codes for CAGNLWGQGEQFF. The chain combines TRBV7-2 with TRBJ2-1, with D maybe TRBD1 (6 bases). Trimming pared 11 bases from V and 9 bases from J, leaving 20 bases between. The CDR3 length is 13 residues. CDR1 is SGHTA and CDR2 is FQGNSA in the germline V gene.

The CDR3 sequence is CASSLEGGSYEQYF. In DNA form, the CDR3 reads TGTGCCAGCAGCTTAGAAGGGGGCTCCTACGAGCAGTACTTC. V and J are TRBV7-2 and TRBJ2-7, with D possibly TRBD1 on 6 matching bases. Germline V gene data show CDR1 as SGHTA and CDR2 as FQGNSA. V lost 1 base and J lost 0, with 7 bases in between. CDR3 length equals 14 residues.

This clone was seen more than once but under ten times. The rearrangement uses TRBV2 and TRBJ2-3, with unresolved D. Trimming pared 9 bases from V and 6 bases from J, leaving 16 bases between. CDR3 size: 13 residues. The germline gives CDR1 SNHLY, CDR2 FYNNEI. The CDR3 sequence: CASGPLPPDTQYF. In nucleotides, the CDR3 is TGTGCCAGTGGACCATTGCCGCCGGATACGCAGTATTTT.